This is a list of T cell receptor beta chains from one sample in a study of identifying expanded T cells in peripheral blood. The protocol was immunoSEQ multiplex PCR, while the TCRdb copy is restricted to in-frame clones and leaves out a portion. The sample carries about 78,000 clones, 84% recorded once. Sequenced: blood. The receptors derive from a person between 18 and 70 years old in good health. Both conserved end residues are part of each CDR3. Fields, in order: CDR3 DNA, CDR3 protein, J gene, D gene, clone size, V gene. D genes are given only for firm matches. A clone size is listed for some rows: how often the clone was seen (once, few, many), or a class if it is expanded.

TGTGCCAGCAGCCGGGAAGAGGGACGGAATGAGCAGTTCTTC,CASSREEGRNEQFF,TRBJ2-1,NA,NA,TRBV14
TGTGCCAGCAGTTTGGGAGAGTCGGGTGGCTACACCTTC,CASSLGESGGYTF,TRBJ1-2,NA,NA,TRBV28
TGTGCCAGCTGGCGGGGGTCTACGGGAAACACCATATATTTT,CASWRGSTGNTIYF,TRBJ1-3,NA,NA,TRBV28
TGTGCCAGCAGTCGACCCTCAGGCACCGGGGAGCTGTTTTTT,CASSRPSGTGELFF,TRBJ2-2,NA,NA,TRBV28
TGTGCCAGTTCGGATGGGGACGAGCAGTACTTC,CASSDGDEQYF,TRBJ2-7,NA,NA,TRBV28
TGTGCCAGCAGCGGCTGGACAGGGGGCAAAGCGGGGTCCTACGAGCAGTACTTC,CASSGWTGGKAGSYEQYF,TRBJ2-7,TRBD1,NA,TRBV7-6
TGTGCCAGCAGTGGGCCCGGAGACGGCTACACCTTC,CASSGPGDGYTF,TRBJ1-2,NA,NA,TRBV25-1
TGTGCCAGCAGTTATGACGGGGGGGGCAATCAGCCCCAGCATTTT,CASSYDGGGNQPQHF,TRBJ1-5,NA,NA,TRBV27
TGTGCCAGCAGTGCTGCTAGCGAGACCCTCAATGAGCAGTTCTTC,CASSAASETLNEQFF,TRBJ2-1,NA,NA,TRBV2
TGTGCCAGCAGCCGGGACAGAAGCTACAATGAGCAGTTCTTC,CASSRDRSYNEQFF,TRBJ2-1,TRBD1,NA,TRBV4-2
TGTGCCACCAGCAGGGACAGGGGGCAATACGAGCAGTACTTC,CATSRDRGQYEQYF,TRBJ2-7,TRBD1,NA,TRBV15
TGTGCCAGCAGCCTGCGGGACAGCTCCTACGAGCAGTACTTC,CASSLRDSSYEQYF,TRBJ2-7,NA,NA,TRBV21-1
TGTGCCAGCAGCTTGGTTAATGTGAACACTGAAGCTTTCTTT,CASSLVNVNTEAFF,TRBJ1-1,NA,NA,TRBV5-4
TGCGCCAGCAGCCAAGGTACAGGTCCCTATGGCTACACCTTC,CASSQGTGPYGYTF,TRBJ1-2,NA,NA,TRBV4-3
TGTGCCAGCAGCCGCATTGTCGGGGGTCAAGAGACCCAGTACTTC,CASSRIVGGQETQYF,TRBJ2-5,NA,NA,TRBV7-2
TGTGCCAGCAGTGATCCAAGGGCGCACGAAAAACTGTTTTTT,CASSDPRAHEKLFF,TRBJ1-4,NA,NA,TRBV2
TGTGCCAGCAGCTACTCGACAGGCCTTAATGAAAAACTGTTTTTT,CASSYSTGLNEKLFF,TRBJ1-4,NA,NA,TRBV9
TGTGCCAGTAGTGAGGGACCTTATAATTCACCCCTCCACTTT,CASSEGPYNSPLHF,TRBJ1-6,NA,NA,TRBV19
TGTGCCAGCAGCGTACTGTTCAGGTCACTCCGCAATGAGCAGTTCTTC,CASSVLFRSLRNEQFF,TRBJ2-1,NA,NA,TRBV9
TGTGCCAGCAGCTTAGCCCTTACTAGCGGGATCGGCGAGCAGTACTTC,CASSLALTSGIGEQYF,TRBJ2-7,TRBD2,NA,TRBV7-2
TGTGCCAGCAGTGAAGTACTAGAGCCTCCCTGGGAGCTGTTTTTT,CASSEVLEPPWELFF,TRBJ2-2,NA,NA,TRBV6-1
TGTGCCAGCAGCGTAGGTGGGGACAGCCGCAATCAGCCCCAGCATTTT,CASSVGGDSRNQPQHF,TRBJ1-5,TRBD1,NA,TRBV9
TGTGCCAGCAGCCTAGCGGCTGAGGGAGATACGCAGTATTTT,CASSLAAEGDTQYF,TRBJ2-3,TRBD2,NA,TRBV28
TGTGCCAGCAGCCAATCTCTCGGAGCGGGAAGCTACGAGCAGTACTTC,CASSQSLGAGSYEQYF,TRBJ2-7,TRBD2,NA,TRBV4-2
TGTGCCAGCAGCGAACAGGGTTACGAGCAGTACTTC,CASSEQGYEQYF,TRBJ2-7,NA,NA,TRBV13
TGTGCCAGCAGTTCACCACAGGGGTACACTGAAGCTTTCTTT,CASSSPQGYTEAFF,TRBJ1-1,TRBD1,NA,TRBV6-5
TGTGCCAGCAGCACAGTCGGCTCGGGAGCCCGGGAGACCCAGTACTTC,CASSTVGSGARETQYF,TRBJ2-5,NA,few,TRBV28
TGTGCCAGCAGCTCCCGCCCGGTAGGCCCCGGCGGGGAGACCCAGTACTTC,CASSSRPVGPGGETQYF,TRBJ2-5,NA,NA,TRBV11-2
TGTGCCAGCAATCAGGCTAGCGGGACAGTGGGCGCGCAGTTCTTC,CASNQASGTVGAQFF,TRBJ2-1,TRBD2,NA,TRBV25-1
TGTGCCAGCAGTTTAGGTCAGTACAATGAGCAGTTCTTC,CASSLGQYNEQFF,TRBJ2-1,NA,NA,TRBV28
TGTGCCAGCAGCCTCACACCTCCGTACACTGAAGCTTTCTTT,CASSLTPPYTEAFF,TRBJ1-1,NA,NA,TRBV7-2
TGTGCCAGCAGCCGTATGACAGGGGGTACAGAGCAGTACTTC,CASSRMTGGTEQYF,TRBJ2-7,TRBD1,NA,TRBV6-1
TGTGCCAGCAGCACAGACTCCTCCAATCAGCCCCAGCATTTT,CASSTDSSNQPQHF,TRBJ1-5,NA,few,TRBV7-2
TGTGCCAGCAGTCCCACTAGCGGGAGCTGGGAGACCCAGTACTTC,CASSPTSGSWETQYF,TRBJ2-5,TRBD2,NA,TRBV27
TGTGCCAGCAGTTGGGACAACTATGGCTACACCTTC,CASSWDNYGYTF,TRBJ1-2,NA,NA,TRBV6-1
TGTGCCAGCAGCTTAGACAGGGGAAGCAATCAGCCCCAGCATTTT,CASSLDRGSNQPQHF,TRBJ1-5,TRBD1,NA,TRBV7-9
TGTGCCAGCAGCTTAGCGTGGGACAGGGCCTACGAGCAGTACTTC,CASSLAWDRAYEQYF,TRBJ2-7,TRBD1,once,TRBV7-9
TGTGCCACCAGCAGAGATCCCCAGACTTGGCAGTTCTTC,CATSRDPQTWQFF,TRBJ2-1,NA,NA,TRBV15
TGCGCCAGCAGCCACCCAGGGATGGGGGAGACCCAGTACTTC,CASSHPGMGETQYF,TRBJ2-5,NA,NA,TRBV4-1
TGTGCCATCAGGCCGGGACAGGACTATGGCTACACCTTC,CAIRPGQDYGYTF,TRBJ1-2,TRBD1,NA,TRBV10-3
TGTGCCAGCAGCTTAGCGGGCCAACTAGCGGGAGGGGCAGATACGCAGTATTTT,CASSLAGQLAGGADTQYF,TRBJ2-3,TRBD2,NA,TRBV7-2
TGTGCCACCGAGGAAAGGCAGGGGGGAAGAGGGGCCAACGTCCTGACTTTC,CATEERQGGRGANVLTF,TRBJ2-6,NA,NA,TRBV19
TGTGCCAGCAGCTTTAGCGGGACGGGATACGAGCAGTACTTC,CASSFSGTGYEQYF,TRBJ2-7,TRBD2,NA,TRBV5-6
TGTGCCAGCAGCCCGGAGGGACTAGCGGGTTTTTTATATGGGGTGCAGTACTTC,CASSPEGLAGFLYGVQYF,TRBJ2-7,TRBD2,NA,TRBV5-4
TGTGCCATCAGTGCTCCTCCTGGGGGGAACACTGAAGCTTTCTTT,CAISAPPGGNTEAFF,TRBJ1-1,NA,NA,TRBV10-3
TGTGCCAGCAGCTTAGCTGGAGGACAGTCCTACGAGCAGTACTTC,CASSLAGGQSYEQYF,TRBJ2-7,NA,few,TRBV7-2
TGTGCCAGTAGTATAGCAGGGTTAGTCCCTGAAGCTTTCTTT,CASSIAGLVPEAFF,TRBJ1-1,NA,NA,TRBV19
TGTGCCAGCAGTGAACAGGGTCCCTACGAGCAGTACTTC,CASSEQGPYEQYF,TRBJ2-7,NA,NA,TRBV6-1
TGCGCCAGCAGCCAAGCTACCACCCCGGGGACCGGGGAGCTGTTTTTT,CASSQATTPGTGELFF,TRBJ2-2,NA,NA,TRBV4-3